This is a list of T cell receptor beta chains from one sample in a study of regulatory T cells in long-lasting Graves disease. Using its own MiXCR run on the multiplex PCR reads, TCRdb lists one record per CDR3 protein. Of around 400,000 distinct CDR3 sequences in the sample, 15% were seen once. The same data also went into a second study, on T cells in Graves' hyperthyroidism and ophthalmopathy.

The specimen comprised peripheral blood mononuclear cells (PBMCs), sampled at new diagnosis, from a patient treated with antithyroid drugs. The receptors here all came from a woman between 35 and 50 years old with Graves disease. CDR3s include the opening cysteine and the closing phenylalanine or tryptophan. A D gene is named only where the DNA matches it firmly. Clone size is given for some rows only: seen once, a few or many times, or a class if the clone is expanded.

j_call: TRBJ2-6; clone_size: many; v_call: TRBV27; d_call: .; cdr3_nt: TGTGCCAGCAGTTTATCGCCGGTGGGGGGCTCTGGGGCCAACGTCCTGACTTTC; cdr3_aa: CASSLSPVGGSGANVLTF
j_call: TRBJ1-2; clone_size: many; v_call: TRBV2; d_call: .; cdr3_nt: TGTGCCAGCCGGGGAGCTAACTATGGCTACACCTTC; cdr3_aa: CASRGANYGYTF
j_call: TRBJ1-1; clone_size: many; v_call: TRBV12-3/TRBV12-4; d_call: .; cdr3_nt: TGTGCCAGCAGAGGATACGGTGAAGCTTTCTTT; cdr3_aa: CASRGYGEAFF
j_call: TRBJ2-3; clone_size: .; v_call: TRBV6-2/TRBV6-3; d_call: TRBD1; cdr3_nt: TGTGCCGGCGCGCCACCGGACAGGGGTACAGATACGCAGTATTTT; cdr3_aa: CAGAPPDRGTDTQYF
j_call: TRBJ1-4; clone_size: many; v_call: TRBV11-2; d_call: .; cdr3_nt: TGTGCCAGCAGCTTAGCAGGTTATGAAAAACTGTTTTTT; cdr3_aa: CASSLAGYEKLFF
j_call: TRBJ1-1; clone_size: many; v_call: TRBV28; d_call: TRBD1; cdr3_nt: TGTGCCAGCAGTTCGGGTGGGACAGAGCTTGAAGCTTTCTTT; cdr3_aa: CASSSGGTELEAFF
j_call: TRBJ2-3; clone_size: few; v_call: TRBV24-1; d_call: TRBD2; cdr3_nt: TGTGCCACCAGTGGTACTAGCGGGAGAGGCTTCGGGCAGTATTTT; cdr3_aa: CATSGTSGRGFGQYF
j_call: TRBJ2-7; clone_size: many; v_call: TRBV20-1; d_call: .; cdr3_nt: TGCAGTGCTAGAACCCCTGGCGGGGCGGCTGAGCAGTACTTC; cdr3_aa: CSARTPGGAAEQYF
j_call: TRBJ2-6; clone_size: many; v_call: TRBV4-3; d_call: .; cdr3_nt: TGCGCCAGCAGCCAAGATCCAGGGGCTGGGGCCAACGTCCTGACTTTC; cdr3_aa: CASSQDPGAGANVLTF
j_call: TRBJ2-1; clone_size: many; v_call: TRBV7-6; d_call: TRBD1; cdr3_nt: TGTGCCAGCAGCCAACGTCTGACAGGGCCGAACAATGAGCAGTTCTTC; cdr3_aa: CASSQRLTGPNNEQFF
j_call: TRBJ2-7; clone_size: many; v_call: TRBV7-2; d_call: TRBD2; cdr3_nt: TGTGCCAGCAGGCTAAAGTCGGGACTAGCGGGGTCATCCTACGAGCAGTACTTC; cdr3_aa: CASRLKSGLAGSSYEQYF
j_call: TRBJ2-2; clone_size: many; v_call: TRBV11-2; d_call: .; cdr3_nt: TGTGCCAGCAGACCCGAGGGGGGGGAGCTGTTTTTT; cdr3_aa: CASRPEGGELFF
j_call: TRBJ2-1; clone_size: many; v_call: TRBV9; d_call: .; cdr3_nt: TGTGCCAGCAGCGTAGGTCTCAATGAGCAGTTCTTC; cdr3_aa: CASSVGLNEQFF
j_call: TRBJ2-4; clone_size: few; v_call: TRBV5-6; d_call: .; cdr3_nt: TGTGCCAGCAGCTTGGCCTACGTGGGTAGTATAGCCAAAAACATTCAGTACTTC; cdr3_aa: CASSLAYVGSIAKNIQYF
j_call: TRBJ2-1; clone_size: many; v_call: TRBV24-1; d_call: .; cdr3_nt: TGTGCCACCAGTGTGCAGGGTAGGTTTGATGAGCAGTTCTTC; cdr3_aa: CATSVQGRFDEQFF
j_call: TRBJ2-5; clone_size: .; v_call: TRBV4-1; d_call: TRBD2; cdr3_nt: TGCGCCAGCAGCCAAGTGGGACTAGCGGGACCACAAGAGACCCAGTACTTC; cdr3_aa: CASSQVGLAGPQETQYF
j_call: TRBJ2-7; clone_size: once; v_call: TRBV2; d_call: .; cdr3_nt: TGTGCCAGCAGAGAGTCCAGCTACGAGCAGTACTTC; cdr3_aa: CASRESSYEQYF
j_call: TRBJ2-7; clone_size: many; v_call: TRBV5-1; d_call: .; cdr3_nt: TGCGCCAGCAGCTTGTCTCAGGGTGGACACGAGCAGTACTTC; cdr3_aa: CASSLSQGGHEQYF
j_call: TRBJ2-5; clone_size: many; v_call: TRBV12-3/TRBV12-4; d_call: .; cdr3_nt: TGTGCCAGCAGTCAGACTGGTAAAGAGACCCAGTACTTC; cdr3_aa: CASSQTGKETQYF
j_call: TRBJ2-3; clone_size: .; v_call: TRBV9; d_call: .; cdr3_nt: TGTGCCAGCAGCGTAGGGAGGTGGGGCACAGATACGCAGTATTTT; cdr3_aa: CASSVGRWGTDTQYF
j_call: TRBJ2-7; clone_size: many; v_call: TRBV19; d_call: TRBD1; cdr3_nt: TGTGCCAGCGGGACAGGGCAGTACGAGCAGTACTTC; cdr3_aa: CASGTGQYEQYF
j_call: TRBJ2-5; clone_size: many; v_call: TRBV11-2; d_call: TRBD2; cdr3_nt: TGTGCCAGCAGCCCCCACCCTAGCGGGAGTCAGCAAAAAGAGACCCAGTACTTC; cdr3_aa: CASSPHPSGSQQKETQYF
j_call: TRBJ2-7; clone_size: .; v_call: TRBV28; d_call: .; cdr3_nt: TGTGCCAGCACCCTAACCCGGCTACCCTACGAGCAGTACTTC; cdr3_aa: CASTLTRLPYEQYF
j_call: TRBJ2-4; clone_size: many; v_call: TRBV28; d_call: .; cdr3_nt: TGTGCCAGCAGTTTATTCCGGGACCCACACACCATTCAGTACTTC; cdr3_aa: CASSLFRDPHTIQYF